This T cell receptor beta chain comes out of a study of monozygotic twins with inflammatory bowel disease. Broader study findings: IBD patients displayed reduced TCRbeta diversity (inverse Simpson) when set against healthy co-twins. Relative clonotype sharing with others was diminished in IBD patients versus healthy twins, particularly with disease activity.

RNA in its total form was extracted from whole blood, and T cells were not sorted. Of note for this clonotype: Antigen specificity is unknown.

This CDR3 spans 17 amino acids. cDNA synthesis was performed in eight separate reactions for each sample. With the 5' RACE reads reprocessed, TCRdb shows one record per CDR3 protein and no DNA. There are about 330,000 distinct CDR3 sequences in the sample, with 2% to 2.5% held by the top ten. This TCR came from a human donor with ulcerative colitis or Crohn's disease, or a healthy co-twin of an affected twin (not recorded which). Material: blood. V usage is TRBV12-3 or TRBV12-4 and J usage is TRBJ2-1; the D gene TCRdb calls, TRBD1, cannot be checked with no DNA. CDR3 residues: CASSPIGAGSNYNEQFF.